This TCR beta chain is from a study of T-cell reconstitution after alpha-beta-depleted transplantation in children. The CDR3 covers 17 residues. CDR1 is SEHNR, CDR2 FQNEAQ, per germline (reference sequence). V was cut by 2 bases and J by 8 bases, with 22 bases left in between. This clonotype was seen repeatedly, ten times or more. Unique molecular identifiers were used in preparing the TCRbeta library. TCRdb ran MiXCR on the PCR reads and lists one entry per CDR3 protein. The data show 700,000 to 850,000 distinct CDR3 sequences, around 17% seen once. The chain combines TRBV7-9 with TRBJ2-1; D gene unclear. The input for sequencing was PBMCs, mostly from graft donor cells, taken 360 days after TCRalphabeta/CD19-depleted stem cell transplant. This receptor was obtained from a male patient younger than 18 who had a stem cell transplant for acute lymphoblastic leukemia, so the T cells may come from the graft donor. The CDR3 DNA reads as TGTGCCAGCAGCTTACGGTCCCCTCGGATACCTACGGATGAGCAGTTCTTC. Translating it yields CASSLRSPRIPTDEQFF.